One sample yielded the 23 T cell receptor beta chains listed below, sequenced in a study of blood T cell repertoires in COVID-19. Using immunoSEQ multiplex PCR, the repertoire was profiled, and TCRdb retains in-frame clones only, with some absent. The sample carries 250,000 to 350,000 clones, over 75% recorded once. What was sequenced was PBMCs or T cells enriched from blood (not recorded which). These receptors were obtained from a woman in her twenties or thirties who had recovered from COVID-19.

The chain has TRBV7-2 and TRBJ2-5; 13 bases line up with TRBD2. Losses at the gene ends were 1 base for V and 5 bases for J; bases not matched to a gene: 4. CDR3 length: 16 amino acids. Germline V lookup: CDR1 SGHTA, CDR2 FQGNSA. CDR3 loop: CASSLVGLAGAETQYF. DNA for the CDR3: TGTGCCAGCAGCTTAGTAGGACTAGCGGGGGCGGAGACCCAGTACTTC.

The chain couples TRBV6-5 to TRBJ2-1, with TRBD2 matching 11 bases. CDR1 MNHEY and CDR2 SVGAGI come from the germline V gene. This CDR3 has 14 amino acids. Germline trimming cut 6 bases from V and 11 bases from J; bases unmatched to any gene: 9. The CDR3 region has the DNA TGTGCCAGCAGGCTAGCGGGGGGCCGTCGACAGCAGTTCTTC. Translation gives CASRLAGGRRQQFF.

This clone came up once. The rearrangement links TRBV29-1 to TRBJ1-4; D unresolved. The ends were cut back, 1 base at V and 7 bases at J, with 13 bases in the middle. CDR1 is SQVTM, CDR2 ANQGSEA, per germline. CDR3 size: 14 residues. The CDR3 spells CSVEGGAGSEKLFF. Here the CDR3 DNA reads TGCAGCGTTGAAGGGGGAGCTGGAAGTGAAAAACTGTTTTTT.

V and J are TRBV9 and TRBJ2-1; 9 nucleotides agree with TRBD1. Germline-derived CDR1 and CDR2 are SGDLS and YYNGEE. The CDR3 extends over 15 amino acids. Trimming took 4 bases from V and 5 from J; bases not matched to a gene: 7. The CDR3 sequence: CASSTQTGGDNEQFF. For the CDR3, the DNA is TGTGCCAGCAGCACACAGACAGGGGGGGACAATGAGCAGTTCTTC. Filled out from reference TRBV9 and TRBJ2-1, the complete variable domain reads DSGVTQTPKHLITATGQRVTLRCSPRSGDLSVYWYQQSLDQGLQFLIQYYNGEERAKGNILERFSAQQFPDLHSELNLSSLELGDSALYFCASSTQTGGDNEQFFGPGTRLTVL.

The rearrangement links TRBV6-5 to TRBJ2-5; D is perhaps TRBD1 (6 bases). V was trimmed by 6 bases and J by 2 bases, leaving 13 bases between them. CDR1 and CDR2 from the germline V gene are MNHEY and SVGAGI. The CDR3 totals 14 residues. CDR3 region: CASRSNTGQETQYF. CDR3 sequence (DNA): TGTGCCAGCAGGAGCAATACAGGGCAAGAGACCCAGTACTTC.

The rearrangement uses TRBV5-1 and TRBJ1-1; TRBD1 matches at 7 bases. V lost 5 bases, J lost 1 base, and 8 bases stayed unmatched. The length of the CDR3 is 15 residues. Per the germline V gene, CDR1 is SGHRS and CDR2 is YFSETQ. The DNA for the CDR3 is TGCGCCAGCAGTCGGGGGGGACAGCAGAACACTGAAGCTTTCTTT. Amino acid sequence: CASSRGGQQNTEAFF.

Here the CDR3 reads CASSLEDRNNSPLHF. The DNA for the CDR3 is TGCGCCAGCAGCTTGGAGGACAGGAACAATTCACCCCTCCACTTT. The genes are TRBV5-1 and TRBJ1-6; 7 bases align to TRBD1. V shed 0 bases and J 7 bases; nucleotides not matched to a gene: 4. The germline CDR1 and CDR2 sequences are SGHRS and YFSETQ. The CDR3 is 15 amino acids. Full variable domain (remainder filled in from reference TRBV5-1 and TRBJ1-6): KAGVTQTPRYLIKTRGQQVTLSCSPISGHRSVSWYQQTPGQGLQFLFEYFSETQRNKGNFPGRFSGRQFSNSRSEMNVSTLELGDSALYLCASSLEDRNNSPLHFGNGTRLTVT.

V gene TRBV9 combines with J gene TRBJ2-2; D gene ambiguous. V gave up 0 bases and J gave up 3 bases, with 12 bases separating them. Germline V lookup: CDR1 SGDLS, CDR2 YYNGEE. This CDR3 contains 16 residues. In nucleotides, the CDR3 is TGTGCCAGCAGCGTAGGTTGGGCTTCGGACACCGGGGAGCTGTTTTTT. Translating gives CASSVGWASDTGELFF.

The chain recombines TRBV30 with TRBJ1-6; D is perhaps TRBD1 (6 bases). Trimming left V 5 bases short and J 4 bases short, with 24 bases between. This CDR3 has 18 residues. From germline, CDR1 is GTSNPN and CDR2 SVGIG (reference sequence). The CDR3 protein is CAWGRHRDSGPYNSPLHF. The CDR3, as DNA: TGTGCCTGGGGAAGACACAGGGATTCTGGGCCATATAATTCACCCCTCCACTTT.

CDR3 DNA: TGTGCCAGCACCCTACTAGCGGGCAATGAGCAGTTCTTC. It translates to CASTLLAGNEQFF. The rearrangement links TRBV7-9 to TRBJ2-1, with 9 nucleotides matching TRBD2. V trimming: 7 bases; J trimming: 6 bases; junction bases outside the gene matches: 4. Germline V CDR1 and CDR2: SEHNR, FQNEAQ (reference sequence). CDR3 length: 13 amino acids.

This clone was counted a few times. The CDR3 spells CASSRPGPGGEKLFF. The CDR3 DNA reads as TGTGCCAGCAGTCGCCCGGGACCGGGGGGAGAAAAACTGTTTTTT. V usage is TRBV6-6 and J usage is TRBJ1-4, with D maybe TRBD1 (5 bases). The germline CDR1 and CDR2 sequences are MNHNY and SVGAGI (reference sequence). The V end lost 5 bases, the J end lost 8 bases, and 18 bases lay between the germline ends. The CDR3 is made up of 15 amino acids.

The V gene is TRBV3-1 (or the pseudogene TRBV3-2), the J gene TRBJ1-2, with unresolved D. Trimming shortened V by 0 bases and J by 3 bases, and 11 bases separated the two germline ends. The CDR3 is 15 residues long. Germline V gene data show CDR1 as LGHDT and CDR2 as YNNKEL (reference sequence). The CDR3 region is CASSQDPRNDYGYTF. The CDR3 nucleotides read TGTGCCAGCAGCCAAGATCCCAGGAACGACTATGGCTACACCTTC.

CDR3 coding DNA: TGTGCCAGCAGCCGTCGGACAGCGAACACCGGGGAGCTGTTTTTT. It encodes CASSRRTANTGELFF. The chain has TRBV7-2 and TRBJ2-2; a possible D gene is TRBD1 (6 bases). The CDR3 extends over 15 amino acids. V lost 5 bases to trimming and J lost 0 bases, with 10 bases between them. Germline V gene data show CDR1 as SGHTA and CDR2 as FQGNSA.

J is TRBJ1-1 and V is TRBV5-4, with 7 positions matching TRBD1. The CDR3 totals 15 residues. The germline gives CDR1 SGHNT, CDR2 YYREEE (reference sequence). Unmatched junction bases numbered 10, after V lost 4 bases and J lost 4 bases. The CDR3 sequence is CASSLATGRSTEAFF. The CDR3 nucleotides are TGTGCCAGCAGCCTGGCGACAGGGAGGAGCACTGAAGCTTTCTTT. The full variable domain, its missing parts supplied by reference TRBV5-4 and TRBJ1-1, is ETGVTQSPTHLIKTRGQQVTLRCSSQSGHNTVSWYQQALGQGPQFIFQYYREEENGRGNFPPRFSGLQFPNYSSELNVNALELDDSALYLCASSLATGRSTEAFFGQGTRLTVV.

The genes are TRBV9 and TRBJ2-1; maybe TRBD2 (7 bases). The V end was cut by 0 bases, the J end by 6 bases, with 16 bases between. From germline, CDR1 is SGDLS and CDR2 YYNGEE. The CDR3 spans 16 residues. In nucleotides, the CDR3 is TGTGCCAGCAGCGTAGCCGCGGGGGCCCCTAGCAATGAGCAGTTCTTC. Translated: CASSVAAGAPSNEQFF.

This clone was recorded once. This chain connects TRBV5-6 to TRBJ2-3; 7 bases align to TRBD2. Trimming took 4 bases from V and 0 from J; bases not matched to a gene: 5. This CDR3 is built from 15 residues. Germline V gene lookup returns CDR1 SGHDT and CDR2 YYEEEE. The DNA of the CDR3 is TGTGCCAGCAGCCCCCGGCGGGGGAGCACAGATACGCAGTATTTT. Amino acid sequence: CASSPRRGSTDTQYF.

V usage is TRBV10-1 and J usage is TRBJ2-5; D is unclear. Trimming shortened V by 3 bases and J by 5 bases, and 16 bases separated the two germline ends. Germline CDR1 WNHNN, CDR2 SYGVQD (reference sequence). CDR3 size: 15 residues. The CDR3 protein is CASSDGQPNGETQYF. The DNA of the CDR3 is TGCGCCAGCAGTGATGGGCAGCCGAATGGGGAGACCCAGTACTTC.

V and J are TRBV6-1 and TRBJ2-5, with TRBD2 identical over 11 bases. CDR3 length: 15 amino acids. The junction had 2 bases not matched to a gene; V was cut back by 2 bases and J by 3 bases. Germline CDR1 is MNHNS and CDR2 is SASEGT. CDR3 nucleotides: TGTGCCAGCAGTGAAATACTAGCGGGGGAAGAGACCCAGTACTTC. It yields the protein CASSEILAGEETQYF.

The gene calls are TRBV9 and TRBJ2-2; 9 bases are a match to TRBD1. The V gene end was trimmed by 6 bases and the J gene end by 0 bases; junction bases not matched to a gene: 3. CDR1 and CDR2 from the germline V gene are SGDLS and YYNGEE. The CDR3 loop spans 15 amino acids. The chain's CDR3 is CASNTGGANTGELFF. CDR3 sequence (DNA): TGTGCCAGCAATACAGGGGGCGCGAACACCGGGGAGCTGTTTTTT.

The chain recombines TRBV15 with TRBJ1-1, with D hard to call. The germline V gene has CDR1 LNHNV and CDR2 YYDKDF (reference sequence). CDR3 length equals 13 residues. The germline V and J ends were trimmed by 5 bases and 5 bases, with 12 bases remaining between them. Here the CDR3 reads CATSSNSRTEAFF. DNA for the CDR3: TGTGCCACCAGCTCGAACAGTAGGACTGAAGCTTTCTTT.

This rearrangement joins TRBV13 to TRBJ2-3; TRBD1 aligns across 10 bases. Germline CDR1 and CDR2: PRHDT and FYEKMQ (reference sequence). V was pared by 5 bases and J by 4 bases, with 3 bases of the junction left unmatched. There are 14 residues in the CDR3. CDR3 loop: CASSPGQGADTQYF. The CDR3 DNA reads as TGTGCCAGCAGCCCAGGACAGGGGGCAGATACGCAGTATTTT.

The chain joins TRBV2 to TRBJ2-7; 9 bases fit TRBD1. Losses at the gene ends were 4 bases for V and 7 bases for J; bases not matched to a gene: 5. In germline, CDR1 is SNHLY, CDR2 FYNNEI. This CDR3 has 13 amino acids. The CDR3 loop reads CASSGGTGWEQYF. CDR3 DNA sequence: TGTGCCAGCAGTGGAGGGACAGGGTGGGAGCAGTACTTC.

The chain couples TRBV6-1 to TRBJ1-2, with 10 bases aligning to TRBD1. Germline CDR1 reads MNHNS; CDR2 reads SASEGT. The CDR3 is 19 residues long. V gave up 4 bases and J gave up 6 bases; unmatched junction bases: 20. CDR3 protein: CASSANLGQGIVFGNGYTF. CDR3 sequence (DNA): TGTGCCAGCAGTGCGAATTTGGGACAGGGGATAGTCTTCGGGAATGGCTACACCTTC.